This T cell receptor (beta chain) was recorded in a study of siplizumab effects on memory and regulatory T cells. There are 15 residues in the CDR3. V gave up 2 bases and J gave up 0 bases, with 11 bases separating them. Germline assignment: CDR1 MNHEY and CDR2 SVGAGI. The repertoire was sequenced with immunoSEQ multiplex PCR; TCRdb's copy has only in-frame clones and lacks some. The sample yields tens of thousands of clones, approximately 88% seen once. Input material: Tregs sorted from blood. The gene calls are TRBV6-5 and TRBJ2-7; tentatively, D is TRBD1 (5 bases). The receptor comes from a human donor in good health. The CDR3 nucleotides are TGTGCCAGCAGTTACACAGGATACTCCTCCTACGAGCAGTACTTC. It codes for CASSYTGYSSYEQYF.